Detailed here is one T cell receptor (beta chain). This entry is derived from a study of T cells in tumors after PD-1 blockade. The overall study: Either cemiplimab 350 mg every 2 weeks or pembrolizumab 200 mg every 3 weeks was given.

Measured with immunoSEQ multiplex PCR; TCRdb has only the in-frame clones, and not every one. The profile shows approximately 6,100 clones, roughly four fifths of them singletons. Template: tumor biopsy or peripheral blood genomic DNA, roughly 550-6,004 ng per sample. Trimming pared 4 bases from V and 13 bases from J, leaving 11 bases between. This CDR3 spans 12 amino acids. This specimen was PBMCs, taken after anti-PD-1 therapy. The V gene is TRBV12-3 or TRBV12-4, the J gene TRBJ1-6; D gene ambiguous. The clonotype originates from a human donor with advanced basal cell or squamous cell carcinoma (not recorded which). As DNA, the CDR3 is TGTGCCAGCAGTTCCCAAACTGCGCCCCTCCACTTT. Residues: CASSSQTAPLHF.